This T cell receptor (beta chain) was sequenced during a study of blood T cell repertoires in COVID-19 (TCRdb year 2020). Study-wide context: Collaborator samples came from the United States, Italy and Spain and covered acute and convalescent phases of COVID-19. Nearly every sample came with metadata listing a de-identified subject ID, COVID-19 status, age in years and sex. Deeply sampled blood TCRbeta repertoires from subjects exposed to, actively infected with, or recovered from COVID-19 were included in the dataset. The repertoires were released in a freely available public database intended as a resource for research on the immune response to SARS-CoV-2. Samples were obtained from the ongoing ImmuneRACE study (first 160 participants) and from about 1,300 subjects provided by 6 global collaborators. HLA class I and class II types, where available, came from metadata supplied by the sample provider rather than from assay-based typing. The material from the prospective study consisted of cDNA or gDNA derived from T cells, B-cell-depleted T cells, or PBMCs. Broader findings and caveats from the paper: The quantity of clinical and demographic metadata differed by source and by participant and was supplied without curation.

To note about this clone: Its antigen is still unknown. It has no much larger one-base neighbor in the sample; base qualities were not kept.

A second Seattle source provided samples from volunteer blood donors who had recovered from COVID-19. Each collaborating institution followed its own protocols to collect whole blood in K2EDTA tubes. For TCRbeta analysis, collaborator samples were shipped as frozen whole blood, as isolated PBMCs, or as DNA extracted from either sample type. The CDR3 numbers 14 residues from cysteine through phenylalanine. Only the CDR3 DNA stays, 42 bases, in frame from base 1. Trimmed from V: 5 bases; trimmed from J: 3 bases; junction bases lacking a gene match: 5. Based on the germline V gene, the CDR1 and CDR2 sequences are SGHTA and FQGTGA. TCRbeta CDR3 regions were amplified from genomic DNA by means of the immunoSEQ Assay, a bias-controlled multiplex PCR. The original methods were these. The number of nucleated cells in each sample was estimated by amplification of reference gene primers within the assay. Sequence reads were collapsed and filtered to measure the absolute abundance of every unique TCRbeta CDR3 rearrangement. For each sample, productive Simpson clonality was calculated as the square root of Simpson's diversity index over productive rearrangements. The table was pulled from immuneACCESS by TCRdb, which kept in-frame rearrangements only. Such tables lose some clones; where checked, under half of the loss comes from unresolved V genes, and the rest has no known cause. Clone size and V and J calls were adopted from that table, with D and trimming inferred from the DNA. This sample holds roughly 250,000 clones; 70% to 90% were observed only once. 2% to 2.5% of the sample is held by the ten biggest clonotypes.

Material: peripheral blood. The TCR originated in a woman between 35 and 50 years old who had recovered from COVID-19. The V and J segments used are TRBV7-3 and TRBJ2-7; 9 bases in the middle match TRBD1. CDR3 sequence: CASSPTGGYYEQYF. DNA sequence: TGTGCCAGCAGCCCGACAGGGGGATACTACGAGCAGTACTTC. Where the CDR3 stops, the reference TRBV7-3 and TRBJ2-7 genes take over; the full variable domain is GAGVSQTPSNKVTEKGKYVELRCDPISGHTALYWYRQSLGQGPEFLIYFQGTGAADDSGLPNDRFFAVRPEGSVSTLKIQRTERGDSAVYLCASSPTGGYYEQYFGPGTRLTVT.